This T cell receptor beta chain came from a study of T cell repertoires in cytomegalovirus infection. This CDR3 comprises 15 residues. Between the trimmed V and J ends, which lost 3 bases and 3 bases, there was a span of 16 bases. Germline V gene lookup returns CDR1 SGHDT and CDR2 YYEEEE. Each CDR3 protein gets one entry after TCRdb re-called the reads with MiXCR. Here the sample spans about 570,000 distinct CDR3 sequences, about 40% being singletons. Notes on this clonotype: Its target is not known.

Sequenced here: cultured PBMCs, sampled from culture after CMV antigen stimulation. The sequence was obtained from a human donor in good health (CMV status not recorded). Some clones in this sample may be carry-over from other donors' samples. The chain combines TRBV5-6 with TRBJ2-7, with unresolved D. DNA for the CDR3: TGTGCCAGCAGCTCCGCGGCGGAGAACCTCTACGAGCAGTACTTC. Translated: CASSSAAENLYEQYF. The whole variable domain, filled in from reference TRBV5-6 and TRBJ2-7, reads DAGVTQSPTHLIKTRGQQVTLRCSPKSGHDTVSWYQQALGQGPQFIFQYYEEEERQRGNFPDRFSGHQFPNYSSELNVNALLLGDSALYLCASSSAAENLYEQYFGPGTRLTVT.